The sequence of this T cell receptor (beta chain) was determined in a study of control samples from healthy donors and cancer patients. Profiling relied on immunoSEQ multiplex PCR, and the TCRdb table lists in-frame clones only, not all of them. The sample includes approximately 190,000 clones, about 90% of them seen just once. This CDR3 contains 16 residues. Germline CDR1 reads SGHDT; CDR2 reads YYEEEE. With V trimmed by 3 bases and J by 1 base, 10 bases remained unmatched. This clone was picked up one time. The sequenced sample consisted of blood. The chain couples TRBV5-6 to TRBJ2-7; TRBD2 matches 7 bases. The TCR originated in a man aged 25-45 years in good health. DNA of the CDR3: TGTGCCAGCAGCTATTGGTGGGGGGGGGAGTCCTACGAGCAGTACTTC. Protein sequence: CASSYWWGGESYEQYF.